What follows are 19 T cell receptor beta chains derived from one specimen sequenced in a study of blood T cells in healthy people across ages. PCR was performed a second time for about 7 to 12 cycles using a sample-barcoded 5' primer and a J-beta primer mix. TCRdb re-called the 5' RACE reads with MiXCR, one entry per CDR3 protein. In the table there are more than 650,000 distinct CDR3 sequences, 20% to 25% of which are singletons. The sample taken for sequencing was blood. The receptor source for this set is a man between 65 and 85 years old in good health.

This clonotype occurred a few times. The rearrangement links TRBV6-2 or TRBV6-3 to TRBJ2-5; D is unresolved. The J call is uncertain, as TRBJ2-7 better fits the DNA end. Germline V lookup: CDR1 MNHEY, CDR2 SVGEGT. The CDR3 is made up of 12 amino acids. CDR3 coding DNA: TGTGCCAGCAGCCTCACCTCCTACGAGCAGTACGTC. It encodes CASSLTSYEQYV.

Worth noting for this clonotype: Given a much more abundant clone one base away, this may be a read error. The V call is TRBV5-1, the J call TRBJ1-4; D not resolved. The CDR3 sequence is 16 residues long. CDR1 SGHRS and CDR2 YFSETQ come from the germline V gene. CDR3 coding DNA: TGCGCCAGCAGCTTCGCATCGCAGGCCGTAAATGAAAAACTGGTTTTT. Protein sequence: CASSFASQAVNEKLVF.

The chain employs TRBV6-5 and TRBJ1-6; 7 bases are a match to TRBD1. CDR1 and CDR2 from the germline V gene are MNHEY and SVGAGI. V dropped 6 bases and J dropped 7; count of bases not matched to a gene: 9. This CDR3 is 15 amino acids long. This CDR3 is CASRLPGQPNSPLHF. In DNA, the CDR3 is TGTGCCAGCAGGTTACCGGGACAGCCAAATTCACCCCTCCACTTT.

The chain carries TRBV19 and TRBJ2-2; 16 bases align to TRBD2. The J segment lost 5 bases and the V segment lost 5 bases, leaving 14 bases of the junction unmatched. The CDR3 is 20 amino acids. Germline CDR1 LNHDA, CDR2 SQIVND (reference sequence). The CDR3 bases are TGTGCCAGTAGTCCTGGGACTAGCGGGAGGGCCGTCGTTCGAACCGGGGAGCTGTTTTTT. Residues: CASSPGTSGRAVVRTGELFF.

The J gene is TRBJ2-2, the V gene TRBV27; 11 bases line up with TRBD2. Germline CDR1 reads MNHEY; CDR2 reads SMNVEV (reference sequence). Trimming at V came to 2 bases and at J to 3 bases, leaving 2 bases not matched to a gene. This CDR3 spans 16 amino acids. The CDR3 DNA reads TGTGCCAGCAGTTTAACTAGCGGGAGCTACACCGGGGAGCTGTTTTTT. It yields the protein CASSLTSGSYTGELFF.

This clonotype has ten or more counts. This chain uses TRBV12-3 or TRBV12-4 with TRBJ1-4; tentative D call: TRBD1 (5 bases). V lost 6 bases to trimming and J lost 8 bases, with 13 bases between them. This CDR3 has 13 amino acids. CDR3 protein: CASSPRGVEKLFF. The CDR3 DNA reads as TGTGCCAGCAGCCCCCGAGGGGTGGAAAAACTGTTTTTT.

This clonotype was picked up a small number of times. The CDR3 bases are TGCAGCGTTCGGGGGGGAAACTCCTACGAGCAGTACTTC. It specifies CSVRGGNSYEQYF. The chain carries TRBV29-1 and TRBJ2-7; 8 nucleotides line up with TRBD2. The CDR3 extends over 13 amino acids. The junction had 3 bases not matched to a gene; V was cut back by 5 bases and J by 0 bases. Germline values: CDR1 SQVTM, CDR2 ANQGSEA.

The rearrangement links TRBV27 to TRBJ2-3; D not resolved. CDR1 MNHEY and CDR2 SMNVEV come from the germline V gene (reference sequence). This CDR3 has 16 amino acids. The V end lost 3 bases, the J end lost 4 bases, and 17 bases lay between the germline ends. As DNA, the CDR3 is TGTGCCAGCAGTTTCCCCGGCAGGCCGGGCGCAGATACGCAGTATTTT. Protein product: CASSFPGRPGADTQYF.

V usage is TRBV12-3 or TRBV12-4 and J usage is TRBJ1-5, with no clear D. The CDR3 has 16 residues. V shed 4 bases and J shed 2 bases, with 15 bases lying between them. The CDR3, as DNA: TGTGCCAGCAGTTCCGGTCTAACCCTTGGCAATCAGCCCCAGCATTTT. Its translation is CASSSGLTLGNQPQHF.

The sample holds a few counts of this clonotype. This chain uses TRBV4-1 with TRBJ1-2, with no clear D. The germline V gene has CDR1 MGHRA and CDR2 YSYEKL. The CDR3 extends over 16 amino acids. Trimming took 0 bases from V and 8 from J, leaving 19 bases between them. DNA for the CDR3: TGCGCCAGCAGCCAAGATCCGCCAGGCTCGGGGAGAGGCTACACCTTC. Translation gives CASSQDPPGSGRGYTF.

This clonotype has just a few counts. The genes are TRBV11-2 and TRBJ2-2, with no clear D. The CDR3 extends over 13 amino acids. Looked up from germline, CDR1 is SGHAT and CDR2 is FQNNGV. Trimming took 5 bases from V and 4 from J, leaving 8 bases between them. This CDR3 reads CASSPLRTGELFF. CDR3 nucleotide sequence: TGTGCCAGCAGCCCGCTCCGCACCGGGGAGCTGTTTTTT. The full variable domain, with the rest looked up from reference TRBV11-2 and TRBJ2-2, is EAGVAQSPRYKIIEKRQSVAFWCNPISGHATLYWYQQILGQGPKLLIQFQNNGVVDDSQLPKDRFSAERLKGVDSTLKIQPAKLEDSAVYLCASSPLRTGELFFGEGSRLTVL.

This clonotype turned up a few times. The rearrangement uses TRBV18 and TRBJ2-7; tentatively, D is TRBD1 or TRBD2 (5 bases each). The ends were cut back, 3 bases at V and 5 bases at J, with 8 bases in the middle. CDR1 and CDR2 from the germline V gene are KGHSH and LQKENI. The CDR3 has 12 amino acids. In DNA, the CDR3 is TGTGCCAGCTCACCCAGGGAGAACGAGCAGTACTTC. This codes for CASSPRENEQYF.

In this sample, this clonotype turned up a few times. V usage is TRBV7-2 and J usage is TRBJ2-5; D is unclear. Between the trimmed V and J ends, which lost 1 base and 2 bases, there was a span of 8 bases. This CDR3 spans 14 amino acids. CDR1 and CDR2 (germline): SGHTA, FQGNSA. CDR3: CASSLESRQETQYF. CDR3 in DNA: TGTGCCAGCAGCTTAGAGAGTCGGCAAGAGACCCAGTACTTC.

The gene calls are TRBV6-4 and TRBJ2-2; no clear D. Per the germline V gene, CDR1 is MRHNA and CDR2 is SNTAGT. This CDR3 region has 14 residues. V gave up 3 bases and J gave up 1 base, with 6 bases separating them. CDR3 coding DNA: TGTGCCAGCAGTGAAGGACGGAACACCGGGGAGCTGTTTTTT. Residues: CASSEGRNTGELFF.

For this clonotype: This likely comes from a read error, as the CDR3 has no conserved phenylalanine or tryptophan at its end. The V call is TRBV3-1, the J call TRBJ2-5; no reliable D call. The DNA matches TRBJ2-1 better at its end, which makes the J call doubtful. CDR3 length: 17 residues. Germline V gene lookup returns CDR1 LGHDT and CDR2 YNNKEL (reference sequence). Here the CDR3 reads CASSQDKAVSPYNEQFI. DNA of the CDR3: TGTGCCAGCAGCCAAGATAAGGCCGTCTCACCATACAATGAGCAGTTCATC.

This clonotype came up many times. This chain joins TRBV29-1 and TRBJ2-1; D is unclear. Germline V gene sequence: CDR1 SQVTM, CDR2 ANQGSEA. The CDR3 sequence is 11 residues long. The chain's CDR3 is CNIDWGNEQFF. As DNA, the CDR3 is TGCAACATCGATTGGGGTAATGAGCAGTTCTTC.

This clonotype was seen once. The V and J genes are TRBV19 and TRBJ1-5; 11 nucleotides line up with TRBD1. Germline CDR1 reads LNHDA; CDR2 reads SQIVND (reference sequence). The CDR3 sequence is 17 residues long. V shed 4 bases and J 4 bases; nucleotides not matched to a gene: 9. The CDR3 sequence: CASSRHLGQGANQPQHF. CDR3 bases: TGTGCCAGTAGTAGACACCTCGGACAGGGGGCGAATCAGCCCCAGCATTTT.

This clonotype occurred many times. This chain joins TRBV15 and TRBJ2-4; D might be TRBD1 (6 bases). The V end lost 0 bases, the J end lost 9 bases, and 18 bases lay between the germline ends. This CDR3 has 16 amino acids. The V gene's germline CDR1 is LNHNV and CDR2 YYDKDF (reference sequence). The CDR3 DNA sequence: TGTGCCACCAGCAGAGATCCCGGCAGGGGTTTGGGCATTCAGTACTTC. Translation: CATSRDPGRGLGIQYF.

This clonotype was counted only a few times. The chain links TRBV5-1 to TRBJ1-4, with 7 bases that match TRBD1. Trimming removed 1 base from V and 5 bases from J; junction bases left unmatched: 5. The CDR3 consists of 15 residues. Germline V gene sequence: CDR1 SGHRS, CDR2 YFSETQ. CDR3 residues: CASSLLQGRNEKLFF. The CDR3, as DNA: TGCGCCAGCAGCTTGCTACAGGGGCGAAATGAAAAACTGTTTTTT.